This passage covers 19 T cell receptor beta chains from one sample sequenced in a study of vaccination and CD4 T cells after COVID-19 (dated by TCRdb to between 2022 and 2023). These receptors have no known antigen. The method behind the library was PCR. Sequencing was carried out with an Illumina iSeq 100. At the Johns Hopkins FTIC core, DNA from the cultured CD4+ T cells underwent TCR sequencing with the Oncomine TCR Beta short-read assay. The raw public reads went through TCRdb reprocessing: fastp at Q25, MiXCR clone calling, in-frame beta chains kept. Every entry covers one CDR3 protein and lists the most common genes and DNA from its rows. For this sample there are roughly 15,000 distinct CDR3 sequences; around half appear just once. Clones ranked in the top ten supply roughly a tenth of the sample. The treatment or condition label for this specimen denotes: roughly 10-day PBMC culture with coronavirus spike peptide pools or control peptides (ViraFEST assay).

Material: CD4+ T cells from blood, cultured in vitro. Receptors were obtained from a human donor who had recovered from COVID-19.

The CDR3 coding sequence is TGTGCCAGCATTACGGACGGCCCTCAAGAGACCCAGTACTTC. As protein: CASITDGPQETQYF. The chain recombines TRBV25-1 with TRBJ2-5; D remains ambiguous. V was shortened by 7 bases and J by 2 bases, with 14 bases between the two germline ends. This CDR3 comprises 14 residues. CDR1 is MGHDK and CDR2 is SYGVNS in the germline V gene.

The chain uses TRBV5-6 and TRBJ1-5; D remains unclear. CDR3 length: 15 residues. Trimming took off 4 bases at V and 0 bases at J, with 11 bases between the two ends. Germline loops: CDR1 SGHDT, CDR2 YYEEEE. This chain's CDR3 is CASSEGYYSNQPQHF. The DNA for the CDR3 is TGTGCCAGCAGCGAAGGGTACTATAGCAATCAGCCCCAGCATTTT.

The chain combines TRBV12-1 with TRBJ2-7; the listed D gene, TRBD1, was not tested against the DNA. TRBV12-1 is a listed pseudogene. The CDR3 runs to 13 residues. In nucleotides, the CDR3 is TGTGCCAGCAGCTTTGGGGGACAGGGTGAAAAGTACTTC. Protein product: CASSFGGQGEKYF.

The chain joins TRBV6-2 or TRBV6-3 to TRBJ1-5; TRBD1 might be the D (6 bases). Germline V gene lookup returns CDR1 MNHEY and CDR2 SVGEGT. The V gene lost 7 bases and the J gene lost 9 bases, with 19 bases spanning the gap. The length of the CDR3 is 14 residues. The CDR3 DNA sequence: TGTGCCAGCAACAATCAGGGGCCGCTTTTGCCCCAGCATTTT. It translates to CASNNQGPLLPQHF.

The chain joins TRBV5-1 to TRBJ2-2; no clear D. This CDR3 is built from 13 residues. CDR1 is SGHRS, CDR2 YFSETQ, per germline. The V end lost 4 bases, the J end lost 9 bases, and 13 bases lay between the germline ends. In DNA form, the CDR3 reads TGCGCCAGCAGCCAAGGATCAGGCCGGGAGCTGTTTTTT. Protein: CASSQGSGRELFF.

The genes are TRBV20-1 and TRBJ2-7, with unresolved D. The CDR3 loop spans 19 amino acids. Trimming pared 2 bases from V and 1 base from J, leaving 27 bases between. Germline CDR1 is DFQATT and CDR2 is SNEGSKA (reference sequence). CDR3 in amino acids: CSARYASDPFRRPSYEQYF. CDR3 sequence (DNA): TGCAGTGCTAGATATGCCTCTGACCCATTCCGACGTCCATCCTACGAGCAGTACTTC.

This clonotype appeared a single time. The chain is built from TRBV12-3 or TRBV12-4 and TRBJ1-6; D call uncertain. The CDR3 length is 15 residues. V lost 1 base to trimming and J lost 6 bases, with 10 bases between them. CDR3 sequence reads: CASSLEREGNSPLHF. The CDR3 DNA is TGTGCCAGCAGTTTAGAGAGGGAGGGTAATTCACCCCTCCACTTT.

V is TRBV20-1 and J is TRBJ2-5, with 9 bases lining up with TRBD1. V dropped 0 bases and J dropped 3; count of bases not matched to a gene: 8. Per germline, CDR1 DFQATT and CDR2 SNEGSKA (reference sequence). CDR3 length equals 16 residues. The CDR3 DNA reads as TGCAGTGCTAGAGAGTGGGGACAGGGCCGGAAAGAGACCCAGTACTTC. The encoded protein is CSAREWGQGRKETQYF.

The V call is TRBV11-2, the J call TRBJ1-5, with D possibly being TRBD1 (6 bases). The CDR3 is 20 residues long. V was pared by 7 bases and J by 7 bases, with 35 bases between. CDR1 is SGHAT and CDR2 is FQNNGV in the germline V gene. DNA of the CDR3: TGTGCCAGCAACGGACCGGGTTCATCATCGAGGGGTTCAGGGGAGCAGCCCCAGCATTTT. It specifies CASNGPGSSSRGSGEQPQHF.

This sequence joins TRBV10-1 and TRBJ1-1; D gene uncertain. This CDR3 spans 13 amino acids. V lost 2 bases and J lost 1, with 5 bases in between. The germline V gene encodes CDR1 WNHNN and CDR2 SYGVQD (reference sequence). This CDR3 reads CASSEQQNTEAFF. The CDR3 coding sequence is TGCGCCAGCAGTGAGCAGCAGAACACTGAAGCTTTCTTT.

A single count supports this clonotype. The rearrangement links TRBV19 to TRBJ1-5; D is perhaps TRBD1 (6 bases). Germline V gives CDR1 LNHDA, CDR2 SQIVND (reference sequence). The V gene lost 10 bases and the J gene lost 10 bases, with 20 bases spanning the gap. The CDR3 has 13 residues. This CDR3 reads CATWGGFVGPQHF. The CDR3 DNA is TGTGCCACGTGGGGGGGCTTTGTTGGCCCCCAGCATTTT.

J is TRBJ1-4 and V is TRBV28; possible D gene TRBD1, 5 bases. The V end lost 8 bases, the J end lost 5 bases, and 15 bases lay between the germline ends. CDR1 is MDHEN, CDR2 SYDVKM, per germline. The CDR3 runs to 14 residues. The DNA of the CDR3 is TGTGCCAGCCACCTCGGGGGAGGGAATGAAAAACTGTTTTTT. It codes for CASHLGGGNEKLFF.

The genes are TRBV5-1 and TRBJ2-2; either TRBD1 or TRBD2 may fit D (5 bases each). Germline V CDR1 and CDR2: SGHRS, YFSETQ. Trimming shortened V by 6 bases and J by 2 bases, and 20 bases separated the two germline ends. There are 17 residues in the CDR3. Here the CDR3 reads CASTLRGVGTNTGELFF. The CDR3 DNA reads TGCGCCAGCACGCTTCGGGGCGTCGGCACCAACACCGGGGAGCTGTTTTTT.

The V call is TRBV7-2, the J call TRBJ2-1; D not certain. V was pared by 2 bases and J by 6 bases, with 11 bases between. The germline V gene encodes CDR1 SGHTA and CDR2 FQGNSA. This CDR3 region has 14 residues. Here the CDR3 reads CASSLMALGNEQFF. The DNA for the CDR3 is TGTGCCAGCAGCTTAATGGCCCTGGGCAATGAGCAGTTCTTC.

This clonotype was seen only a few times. CDR3: CSANGLAGPRSMEDTQYF. The CDR3, as DNA: TGCAGTGCGAACGGACTAGCGGGTCCCCGGTCGATGGAAGATACGCAGTATTTT. The J gene is TRBJ2-3, the V gene TRBV20-1, with 11 bases matching TRBD2. Germline CDR1 and CDR2: DFQATT and SNEGSKA (reference sequence). V trimming: 6 bases; J trimming: 5 bases; junction bases outside the gene matches: 19. CDR3 size: 18 residues.

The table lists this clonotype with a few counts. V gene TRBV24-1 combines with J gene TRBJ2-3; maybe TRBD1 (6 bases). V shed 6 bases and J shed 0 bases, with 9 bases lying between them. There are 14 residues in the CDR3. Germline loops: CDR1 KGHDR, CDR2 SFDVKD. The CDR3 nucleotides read TGTGCCACCAGTTGGACAGCTAGCACAGATACGCAGTATTTT. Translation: CATSWTASTDTQYF.

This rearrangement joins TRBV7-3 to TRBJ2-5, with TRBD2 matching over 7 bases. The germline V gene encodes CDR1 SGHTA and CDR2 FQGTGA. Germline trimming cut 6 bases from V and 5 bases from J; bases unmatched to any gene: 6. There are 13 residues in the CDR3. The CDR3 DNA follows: TGTGCCAGCAGTCAGGGCGGGAGTGAGACCCAGTACTTC. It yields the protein CASSQGGSETQYF.

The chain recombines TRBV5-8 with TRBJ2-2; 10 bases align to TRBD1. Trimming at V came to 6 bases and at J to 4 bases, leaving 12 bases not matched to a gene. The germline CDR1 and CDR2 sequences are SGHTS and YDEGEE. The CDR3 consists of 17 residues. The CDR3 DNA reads TGTGCCAGCAACGACCGGGACAGGGGCCAGGTCACCGGGGAGCTGTTTTTT. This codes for CASNDRDRGQVTGELFF. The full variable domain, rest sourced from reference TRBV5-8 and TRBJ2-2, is EAGVTQSPTHLIKTRGQQATLRCSPISGHTSVYWYQQALGLGLQFLLWYDEGEERNRGNFPPRFSGRQFPNYSSELNVNALELEDSALYLCASNDRDRGQVTGELFFGEGSRLTVL.

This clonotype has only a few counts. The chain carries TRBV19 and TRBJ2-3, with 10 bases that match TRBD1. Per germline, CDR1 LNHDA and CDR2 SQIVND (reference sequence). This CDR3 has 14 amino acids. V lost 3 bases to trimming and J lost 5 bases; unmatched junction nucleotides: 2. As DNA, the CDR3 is TGTGCCAGTAGTATGGGACAGGGGTTAGATACGCAGTATTTT. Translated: CASSMGQGLDTQYF.